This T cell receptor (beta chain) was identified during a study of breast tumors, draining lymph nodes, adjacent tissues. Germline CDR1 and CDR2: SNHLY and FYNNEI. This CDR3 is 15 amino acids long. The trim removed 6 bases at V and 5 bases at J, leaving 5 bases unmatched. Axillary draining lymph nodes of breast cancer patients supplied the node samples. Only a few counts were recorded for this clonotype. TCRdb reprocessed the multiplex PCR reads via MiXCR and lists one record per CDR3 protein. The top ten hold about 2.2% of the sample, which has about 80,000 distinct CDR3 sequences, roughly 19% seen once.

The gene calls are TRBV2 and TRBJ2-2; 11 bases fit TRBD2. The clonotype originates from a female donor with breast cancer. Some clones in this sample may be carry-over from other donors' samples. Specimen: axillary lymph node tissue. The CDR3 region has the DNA TGTGCCAGCAGGCTAGCGGGAGGTAGGACCGGGGAGCTGTTTTTT. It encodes CASRLAGGRTGELFF.